A selection of T cell receptor beta chains follows, all from one sample in a study of T-cell reconstitution after alpha-beta-depleted transplantation in children. TCRdb passed the PCR reads through MiXCR, listing each CDR3 protein once. The table lists around 670,000 distinct CDR3 sequences, 10% to 15% of them singletons. The source material was PBMCs, sampled before TCRalphabeta/CD19-depleted stem cell transplant. Receptors originate from a girl aged 2-15 years with congenital amegakaryocytic thrombocytopenia, due to receive a stem cell transplant. CDR3s include the opening cysteine and the closing phenylalanine or tryptophan. A D gene is named only where the DNA matches it firmly. A clone size is listed for some rows: how often the clone was seen (once, few, many), or a class if it is expanded.

J gene	V gene	clone size	D gene	CDR3 DNA	CDR3 protein
TRBJ2-4	TRBV12-3/TRBV12-4	few	.	TGTGCCAGCAGTTTATCAGGGAGAAACATTCAGTACTTC	CASSLSGRNIQYF
TRBJ2-1	TRBV15	.	.	TGTGCCACCAGCAGAGGGGTAGCGGAGGCGGGTGAGCAGTTCTTC	CATSRGVAEAGEQFF
TRBJ2-5	TRBV28	.	.	TGTGCCAGCAGTTTCTCCTGGGAACGCCAGTACTTC	CASSFSWERQYF
TRBJ2-6	TRBV20-1	many	.	TGCAGTGCTAGAAACAGGTCTGGGGCCAACGTCCTGACTTTC	CSARNRSGANVLTF
TRBJ2-1	TRBV7-9	few	TRBD2	TGTGCCAGCAGTCCAAAACTAGCGGAGTACAATGAGCAGTTCTTC	CASSPKLAEYNEQFF
TRBJ2-3	TRBV4-1	.	.	TGCGCCAGCAGCCCCCCCCCGGGGGCGGGGAGATACACAGATACGCAGTATTTT	CASSPPPGAGRYTDTQYF
TRBJ2-4	TRBV5-1	many	TRBD2	TGCGCCAGCAGCCAACCAAAGTCGGGACTAGAACAAAACATTCAGTACTTC	CASSQPKSGLEQNIQYF
TRBJ2-3	TRBV20-1	.	.	TGCAGTGCTAGAGCCATAGCGAGGATGGCAGATACGCAGTATTTT	CSARAIARMADTQYF
TRBJ2-1	TRBV5-1	few	.	TGCGCCAGCAGCTCAAAGGGGGATAATGAGCAGTTCTTC	CASSSKGDNEQFF
TRBJ2-7	TRBV6-2/TRBV6-3	.	TRBD2	TGTGCCAGCAGTTACGGCACTAGCGGGCGCTACGAGCAGTACTTC	CASSYGTSGRYEQYF
TRBJ2-3	TRBV5-1	few	.	TGCGCCAGCAGCGCGGACCGAAGGCCTAGCACAGATACGCAGTATTTT	CASSADRRPSTDTQYF
TRBJ2-5	TRBV7-2	.	.	TGTGCCAGCAGCAACCGCCTGGGTGTGGACTACCTAAACCACCCACCCTTCCAAGAGACCCAGTACTTC	CASSNRLGVDYLNHPPFQETQYF
TRBJ2-7	TRBV11-2	few	.	TGTGCCAGCAGCTTATGGTTGGAGAGCACGGTGGGGTCCGAGCAGTACTTC	CASSLWLESTVGSEQYF
TRBJ2-1	TRBV28	many	.	TGTGCCAGCAGTTTTGTAGTTAGTGAGCAGTTCTTC	CASSFVVSEQFF
TRBJ1-5	TRBV27	few	.	TGTGCCAGCAGTGAACTTCGAGACAGCTTTAGTCAGCCCCAGCATTTT	CASSELRDSFSQPQHF
TRBJ2-5	TRBV7-7	few	.	TGTGCCAGCAGCTTAATCCAGGGGACAGAGACCCAGTACTTC	CASSLIQGTETQYF
TRBJ2-1	TRBV5-1	few	.	TGCGCCAGCAGCTTGCCTAGCCCGGCTACCGATGAGCAGTTCTTC	CASSLPSPATDEQFF
TRBJ2-5	TRBV5-1	.	.	TGCGCCAGCTGCGCCCGGGGGCGTGGGACCCAGTACTTC	CASCARGRGTQYF
TRBJ1-2	TRBV20-1	many	.	TGCAGTGCCGTCGGTGGGGAAGTGGGATATGGCTACACCTTC	CSAVGGEVGYGYTF
TRBJ2-3	TRBV3-1	.	.	TGTGCCAGCAGCCTTATAGGGACTCCAGATACGCAGTATTTT	CASSLIGTPDTQYF
TRBJ2-1	TRBV7-9	few	.	TGTGCCAGCAGCTTTGGGGGAATCGACAATGAGCAGTTCTTC	CASSFGGIDNEQFF
TRBJ1-5	TRBV21-1	many	.	TGTGCCAGCAGCAAAGCGCTGGACAGGCCCCGGTCGCCCCAGCATTTT	CASSKALDRPRSPQHF
TRBJ2-7	TRBV28	many	.	TGTGCCAGCAGTTCCGACACCCTGCTTTTAGAGCAGTACTTC	CASSSDTLLLEQYF
TRBJ2-1	TRBV5-1	many	.	TGCGCCAGCAGCTTCCGGGACACCTACAATGAGCAGTTCTTC	CASSFRDTYNEQFF
TRBJ2-5	TRBV5-1	many	TRBD2	TGCGCCAGCAGCCCGTTAAGACTAGCGGGAATAGAGACCCAGTACTTC	CASSPLRLAGIETQYF
TRBJ1-5	TRBV5-1	many	TRBD1	TGCGCCAGCAGCTTGGCGGGACAGATCAATCAGCCCCAGCATTTT	CASSLAGQINQPQHF
TRBJ2-1	TRBV20-1	many	TRBD2	TGCAGTGCTAGGCCCGGACTAGCGGCATCTTACAATGAGCAGTTCTTC	CSARPGLAASYNEQFF
TRBJ2-3	TRBV5-1	.	TRBD2	TGCGCCAGCAGCTTCCACCCTAGCGGATCTAGCACAGATACGCAGTATTTT	CASSFHPSGSSTDTQYF
TRBJ2-2	TRBV7-9	few	.	TGTGCCAGCAGCTTAGCGCTCGTATCCGGGGAGCTGTTTTTT	CASSLALVSGELFF
TRBJ2-7	TRBV29-1	many	.	TGCAGCGTTGAAGATTACAATACAGAGCCCTACGAGCAGTACTTC	CSVEDYNTEPYEQYF
TRBJ2-1	TRBV28	few	TRBD2	TGTGCCAGCAGACTTAGCGGGAGTAGCGATGAGCAGTTCTTC	CASRLSGSSDEQFF
TRBJ2-1	TRBV20-1	few	.	TGCAGTGCTAGACCCGCGGGACTCTCCTACAATGAGCAGTTCTTC	CSARPAGLSYNEQFF
TRBJ2-7	TRBV24-1	.	.	TGTGCCACCAGTGATCCTTCAACGGGGTCCTACGAGCAGTACTTC	CATSDPSTGSYEQYF
TRBJ2-7	TRBV20-1	many	.	TGCAGTGCTAGAGATTTCTACGAGCAGTACTTC	CSARDFYEQYF
TRBJ2-7	TRBV12-3/TRBV12-4	once	TRBD2	TGTGCCAGCAGTTACGGGGGGGCGGTCCAGTACTTC	CASSYGGAVQYF
TRBJ1-1	TRBV5-6	.	.	TGTGCCAGCAGCTTGTCAAAAACTTTATCGAGGGTCCCCACTGAAGCTTTCTTT	CASSLSKTLSRVPTEAFF